Each of the 22 T cell receptor beta chains below was sequenced from the same sample in a study of blood T cell repertoires in COVID-19. Assay used: immunoSEQ multiplex PCR; TCRdb lists only in-frame clones, some missing. The data hold 150,000 to 200,000 clones, with 80% observed a single time. Specimen: PBMCs or T cells enriched from blood (not recorded which). These receptors were collected from a man between 35 and 55 years old who had recovered from COVID-19.

This clone was detected once. The J gene is TRBJ2-5, the V gene TRBV5-4; TRBD1 might be the D (5 bases). The V gene's germline CDR1 is SGHNT and CDR2 YYREEE (reference sequence). The CDR3 consists of 13 residues. The V gene lost 5 bases and the J gene lost 2 bases, with 10 bases spanning the gap. The DNA for the CDR3 is TGTGCCAGCAGTGACACAGGTCAAGAGACCCAGTACTTC. Amino acids: CASSDTGQETQYF.

DNA of the CDR3: TGCGCCAGCAGCTTGGTTCCGGGGAGTGATGAAAAACTGTTTTTT. It translates to CASSLVPGSDEKLFF. The chain joins TRBV5-1 to TRBJ1-4; D gene uncertain. The CDR3 covers 15 residues. The germline V gene encodes CDR1 SGHRS and CDR2 YFSETQ. V lost 0 bases and J 6 bases, leaving 12 bases between the germline ends. The variable domain in full, with the rest retrieved from reference TRBV5-1 and TRBJ1-4, is KAGVTQTPRYLIKTRGQQVTLSCSPISGHRSVSWYQQTPGQGLQFLFEYFSETQRNKGNFPGRFSGRQFSNSRSEMNVSTLELGDSALYLCASSLVPGSDEKLFFGSGTQLSVL.

This chain uses TRBV6-6 with TRBJ2-1; a weak D match, TRBD2 (5 bases). The CDR3 is 15 residues long. The germline V gene encodes CDR1 MNHNY and CDR2 SVGAGI (reference sequence). V was cut by 7 bases and J by 0 bases, with 13 bases left in between. The CDR3 nucleotides are TGTGCCAGCACCCAGGCTAGCCCCTCCTACAATGAGCAGTTCTTC. Protein product: CASTQASPSYNEQFF.

The rearrangement links TRBV9 to TRBJ2-7; no firm D call. This CDR3 contains 12 residues. Trimming removed 0 bases from V and 6 bases from J, with 7 bases in between. Germline loops: CDR1 SGDLS, CDR2 YYNGEE. The DNA of the CDR3 is TGTGCCAGCAGCGTAGATAACGGCGAGCAGTACTTC. It specifies CASSVDNGEQYF.

The gene calls are TRBV5-1 and TRBJ1-4; a possible D gene is TRBD1 (5 bases). Germline V lookup: CDR1 SGHRS, CDR2 YFSETQ. The V end lost 4 bases, the J end lost 0 bases, and 13 bases lay between the germline ends. The CDR3 sequence is 16 residues long. The CDR3 loop is CASSRSPGATNEKLFF. As DNA, the CDR3 is TGCGCCAGCAGCCGGTCGCCGGGGGCAACTAATGAAAAACTGTTTTTT.

V is TRBV3-1 (or the pseudogene TRBV3-2) and J is TRBJ1-1, with no clear D. This CDR3 is 13 amino acids long. V lost 0 bases to trimming and J lost 6 bases, with 8 bases between them. CDR1 LGHDT and CDR2 YNNKEL come from the germline V gene (reference sequence). The CDR3 DNA reads as TGTGCCAGCAGCCAAGAGGGGAGGCCTGAAGCTTTCTTT. Amino acid sequence: CASSQEGRPEAFF.

The chain joins TRBV6-5 to TRBJ1-2, with TRBD1 matching over 7 bases. Germline V gene sequence: CDR1 MNHEY, CDR2 SVGAGI. The CDR3 totals 14 residues. The J segment lost 2 bases and the V segment lost 11 bases, leaving 11 bases of the junction unmatched. The CDR3: CAGRSVTGNYGYTF. The DNA for the CDR3 is TGTGCCGGGCGATCCGTGACAGGGAACTATGGCTACACCTTC.

V and J are TRBV19 and TRBJ2-1; a possible D gene is TRBD2 (7 bases). Trimming pared 6 bases from V and 7 bases from J, leaving 13 bases between. Germline V gives CDR1 LNHDA, CDR2 SQIVND (reference sequence). The CDR3 runs to 13 residues. In DNA, the CDR3 is TGTGCCAGTAGCGGGGGGCTGAGGAATGAGCAGTTCTTC. Translating it yields CASSGGLRNEQFF. Full variable domain (remainder filled in from reference TRBV19 and TRBJ2-1): DGGITQSPKYLFRKEGQNVTLSCEQNLNHDAMYWYRQDPGQGLRLIYYSQIVNDFQKGDIAEGYSVSREKKESFPLTVTSAQKNPTAFYLCASSGGLRNEQFFGPGTRLTVL.

This chain's CDR3 is CAGAAVRTDTQYF. Here the CDR3 DNA reads TGTGCCGGAGCCGCGGTGCGTACAGATACGCAGTATTTT. The genes are TRBV10-3 and TRBJ2-3; D is ambiguous. CDR3 size: 13 residues. V dropped 11 bases and J dropped 3 bases, with 15 bases sitting between them. Germline CDR1 reads ENHRY; CDR2 reads SYGVKD.

The J gene is TRBJ2-5, the V gene TRBV5-4, with 8 bases aligning to TRBD1. After removal of 7 bases from V and 5 bases from J, the junction contained 13 bases not matched to a gene. The CDR3 has 15 amino acids. Germline V CDR1 and CDR2: SGHNT, YYREEE (reference sequence). The DNA of the CDR3 is TGTGCCAGCGGCATGGTGACAGGGGCAGGCGAGACCCAGTACTTC. Translated: CASGMVTGAGETQYF.

The genes are TRBV9 and TRBJ1-4; D gene uncertain. Germline CDR1 and CDR2: SGDLS and YYNGEE. This CDR3 is built from 14 residues. Deletions cut 1 base from V and 4 bases from J, with 8 bases between. For the CDR3, the DNA is TGTGCCAGCAGCGTATCTGGGCGTAATGAAAAACTGTTTTTT. Protein: CASSVSGRNEKLFF.

The chain carries TRBV30 and TRBJ2-2, with TRBD2 identical over 9 bases. This CDR3 is built from 16 residues. Germline V gene lookup returns CDR1 GTSNPN and CDR2 SVGIG (reference sequence). Trimming at V came to 2 bases and at J to 3 bases, leaving 7 bases not matched to a gene. CDR3 nucleotide sequence: TGTGCCTGGAGTCCCCGGCGGGGGGGCCACACCGGGGAGCTGTTTTTT. This encodes CAWSPRRGGHTGELFF.

The CDR3 spells CASSMQQGAKTQYF. DNA for the CDR3: TGTGCCAGTAGTATGCAACAGGGGGCGAAGACCCAGTACTTC. The J gene is TRBJ2-5, the V gene TRBV19; 9 positions match TRBD1. After removal of 3 bases from V and 6 bases from J, the junction contained 5 bases not matched to a gene. The CDR3 is made up of 14 amino acids. The germline gives CDR1 LNHDA, CDR2 SQIVND (reference sequence).

In its sample, this clone was seen a few times. J is TRBJ2-2 and V is TRBV2; tentatively, D is TRBD2 (6 bases). Germline CDR1 reads SNHLY; CDR2 reads FYNNEI. The CDR3 totals 15 residues. The ends were cut back, 7 bases at V and 5 bases at J, with 17 bases in the middle. In DNA, the CDR3 is TGTGCCAGCATCGCGGGGAAAAAAGGGACCGGGGAGCTGTTTTTT. This encodes CASIAGKKGTGELFF.

The chain uses TRBV27 and TRBJ1-6; D is possibly TRBD1 (6 bases). V dropped 0 bases and J dropped 9 bases, with 12 bases sitting between them. The germline CDR1 and CDR2 sequences are MNHEY and SMNVEV (reference sequence). This CDR3 region has 15 residues. CDR3: CASSLSVGGGSPLHF. The CDR3 DNA follows: TGTGCCAGCAGTTTATCAGTAGGGGGTGGTTCACCCCTCCACTTT.

The V and J genes are TRBV9 and TRBJ1-1, with D uncertain. CDR1 and CDR2 from the germline V gene are SGDLS and YYNGEE. Trimming shortened V by 0 bases and J by 0 bases, and 6 bases separated the two germline ends. The CDR3 is 14 residues long. As DNA, the CDR3 is TGTGCCAGCAGCGTAGGGGCAGTGAACACTGAAGCTTTCTTT. As protein: CASSVGAVNTEAFF.

This clone was detected only a few times. The genes are TRBV5-4 and TRBJ2-7; D remains ambiguous. Trimming took 3 bases from V and 2 from J, leaving 12 bases between them. Germline values: CDR1 SGHNT, CDR2 YYREEE (reference sequence). The CDR3 consists of 14 residues. The CDR3 DNA is TGTGCCAGCAGCTCGAGCTTAGCTGCCTACGAGCAGTACTTC. Translated: CASSSSLAAYEQYF.

The V gene is TRBV7-3, the J gene TRBJ1-5, with unresolved D. V was pared by 2 bases and J by 4 bases, with 6 bases between. CDR1 and CDR2 from the germline V gene are SGHTA and FQGTGA. This CDR3 is 13 amino acids long. CDR3: CASSLSPNQPQHF. DNA for the CDR3: TGTGCCAGCAGCTTATCCCCGAATCAGCCCCAGCATTTT.

The genes are TRBV4-2 and TRBJ2-5; 11 bases are a match to TRBD2. Trimming took 2 bases from V and 1 from J; bases not matched to a gene: 3. This CDR3 spans 16 amino acids. From germline, CDR1 is LGHNA and CDR2 YNFKEQ. DNA of the CDR3: TGTGCCAGCAGCCAATTAGCGGGGGGGCCCCAAGAGACCCAGTACTTC. It codes for CASSQLAGGPQETQYF.

V is TRBV5-1 and J is TRBJ2-1; 8 nucleotides align to TRBD1. Germline V gene sequence: CDR1 SGHRS, CDR2 YFSETQ. The CDR3 loop spans 14 amino acids. Trimming took 4 bases from V and 9 from J; bases not matched to a gene: 9. CDR3 sequence reads: CASSPDRVGIEQFF. DNA of the CDR3: TGCGCCAGCAGCCCGGACAGGGTAGGGATTGAGCAGTTCTTC. Filled out from reference TRBV5-1 and TRBJ2-1, the complete variable domain reads KAGVTQTPRYLIKTRGQQVTLSCSPISGHRSVSWYQQTPGQGLQFLFEYFSETQRNKGNFPGRFSGRQFSNSRSEMNVSTLELGDSALYLCASSPDRVGIEQFFGPGTRLTVL.

V gene TRBV7-2 combines with J gene TRBJ1-5; D unclear. This CDR3 has 13 residues. Looked up from germline, CDR1 is SGHTA and CDR2 is FQGNSA. The V gene lost 0 bases and the J gene lost 4 bases, with 4 bases spanning the gap. In DNA, the CDR3 is TGTGCCAGCAGCTTAGCCCTTAATCAGCCCCAGCATTTT. It yields the protein CASSLALNQPQHF. Complete variable domain (other parts from reference TRBV7-2 and TRBJ1-5): GAGVSQSPSNKVTEKGKDVELRCDPISGHTALYWYRQSLGQGLEFLIYFQGNSAPDKSGLPSDRFSAERTGGSVSTLTIQRTQQEDSAVYLCASSLALNQPQHFGDGTRLSIL.

This clone has just a few counts. J is TRBJ1-2 and V is TRBV3-1 (or the pseudogene TRBV3-2); D not certain. Germline V gene sequence: CDR1 LGHDT, CDR2 YNNKEL (reference sequence). Trimming took off 1 base at V and 7 bases at J, with 10 bases between the two ends. The CDR3 is made up of 13 amino acids. CDR3 DNA sequence: TGTGCCAGCAGCCAAGGCGCCGGTCGTGGCTACACCTTC. Amino acids: CASSQGAGRGYTF.